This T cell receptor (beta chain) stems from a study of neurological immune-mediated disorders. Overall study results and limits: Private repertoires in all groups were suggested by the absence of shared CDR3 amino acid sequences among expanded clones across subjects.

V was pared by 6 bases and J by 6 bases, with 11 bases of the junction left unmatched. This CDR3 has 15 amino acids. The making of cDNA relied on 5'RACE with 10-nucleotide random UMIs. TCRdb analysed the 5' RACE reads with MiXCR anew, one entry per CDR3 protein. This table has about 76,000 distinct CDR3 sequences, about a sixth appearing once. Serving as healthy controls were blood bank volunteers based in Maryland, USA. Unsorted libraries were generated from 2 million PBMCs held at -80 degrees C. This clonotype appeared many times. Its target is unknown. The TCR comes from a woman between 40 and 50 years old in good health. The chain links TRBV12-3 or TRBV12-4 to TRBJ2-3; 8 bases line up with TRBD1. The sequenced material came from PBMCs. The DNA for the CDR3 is TGTGCCAGCAGGGATTCAGGGGGCGTCTCTGATACGCAGTATTTT. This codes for CASRDSGGVSDTQYF.